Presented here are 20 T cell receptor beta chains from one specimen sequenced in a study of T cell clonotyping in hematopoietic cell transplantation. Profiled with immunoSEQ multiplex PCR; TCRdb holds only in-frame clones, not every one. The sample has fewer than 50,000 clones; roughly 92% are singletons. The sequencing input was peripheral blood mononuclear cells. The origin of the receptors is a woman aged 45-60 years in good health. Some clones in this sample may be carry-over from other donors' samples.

The CDR3 is CAWAVTDTQYF. The CDR3 DNA follows: TGTGCCTGGGCGGTGACAGATACGCAGTATTTT. V is TRBV30 and J is TRBJ2-3; D remains unclear. V lost 5 bases and J 3 bases, leaving 6 bases between the germline ends. In germline, CDR1 is GTSNPN, CDR2 SVGIG (reference sequence). CDR3 size: 11 residues.

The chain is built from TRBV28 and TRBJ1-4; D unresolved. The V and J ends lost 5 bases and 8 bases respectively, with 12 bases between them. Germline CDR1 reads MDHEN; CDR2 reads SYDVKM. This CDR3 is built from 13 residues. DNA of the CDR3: TGTGCCAGCAGTCCTCTACAACTAGAAAAACTGTTTTTT. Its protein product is CASSPLQLEKLFF.

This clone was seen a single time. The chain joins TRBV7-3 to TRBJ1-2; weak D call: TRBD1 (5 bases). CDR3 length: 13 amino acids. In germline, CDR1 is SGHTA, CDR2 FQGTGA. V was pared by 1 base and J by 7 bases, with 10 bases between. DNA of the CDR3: TGTGCCAGCAGCTTAAACAAAAGGGGTGGCTACACCTTC. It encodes CASSLNKRGGYTF. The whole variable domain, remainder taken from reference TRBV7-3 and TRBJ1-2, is GAGVSQTPSNKVTEKGKYVELRCDPISGHTALYWYRQSLGQGPEFLIYFQGTGAADDSGLPNDRFFAVRPEGSVSTLKIQRTERGDSAVYLCASSLNKRGGYTFGSGTRLTVV.

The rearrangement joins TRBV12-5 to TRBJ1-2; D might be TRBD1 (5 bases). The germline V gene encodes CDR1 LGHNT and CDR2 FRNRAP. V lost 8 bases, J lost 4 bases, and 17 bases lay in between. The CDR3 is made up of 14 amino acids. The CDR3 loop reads CASSRDSIGYGYTF. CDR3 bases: TGTGCTAGTTCCCGGGACTCCATCGGCTATGGCTACACCTTC. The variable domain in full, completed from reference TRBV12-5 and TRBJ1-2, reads DARVTQTPRHKVTEMGQEVTMRCQPILGHNTVFWYRQTMMQGLELLAYFRNRAPLDDSGMPKDRFSAEMPDATLATLKIQPSEPRDSAVYFCASSRDSIGYGYTFGSGTRLTVV.

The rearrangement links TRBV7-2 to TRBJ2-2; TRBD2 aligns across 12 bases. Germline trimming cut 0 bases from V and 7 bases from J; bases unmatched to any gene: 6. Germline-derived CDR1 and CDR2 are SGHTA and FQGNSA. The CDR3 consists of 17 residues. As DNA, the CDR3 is TGTGCCAGCAGCTTAGCGCCTAGCGGGGGGGCAATCGGGGAGCTGTTTTTT. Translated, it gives CASSLAPSGGAIGELFF.

CDR3 in amino acids: CASSWNRGGSTNEKLFF. In nucleotides, the CDR3 is TGCGCCAGCAGTTGGAACAGGGGAGGGTCGACTAATGAAAAACTGTTTTTT. V and J are TRBV5-1 and TRBJ1-4, with 7 bases that match TRBD1. Germline CDR1 is SGHRS and CDR2 is YFSETQ. The CDR3 has 17 amino acids. Trimming at V came to 5 bases and at J to 2 bases, leaving 12 bases not matched to a gene.

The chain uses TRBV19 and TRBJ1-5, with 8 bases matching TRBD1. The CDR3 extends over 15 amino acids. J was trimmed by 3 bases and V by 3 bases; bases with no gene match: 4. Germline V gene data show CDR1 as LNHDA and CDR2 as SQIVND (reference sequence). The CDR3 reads CASSMDREFNQPQHF. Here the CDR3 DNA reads TGTGCCAGTAGTATGGACAGGGAATTCAATCAGCCCCAGCATTTT.

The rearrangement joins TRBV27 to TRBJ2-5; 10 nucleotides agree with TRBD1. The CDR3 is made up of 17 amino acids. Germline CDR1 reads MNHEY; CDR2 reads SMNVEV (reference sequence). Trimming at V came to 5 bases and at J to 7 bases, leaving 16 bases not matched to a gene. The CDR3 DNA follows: TGTGCCAGCAGTCCCCGATTTGCCGGGACAGGGGACGGGACCCAGTACTTC. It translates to CASSPRFAGTGDGTQYF.

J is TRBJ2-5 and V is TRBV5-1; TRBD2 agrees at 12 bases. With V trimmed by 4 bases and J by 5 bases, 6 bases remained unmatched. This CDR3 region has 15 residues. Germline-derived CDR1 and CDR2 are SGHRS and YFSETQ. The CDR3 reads CASSNGLAGWETQYF. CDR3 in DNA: TGCGCCAGCAGCAACGGACTAGCGGGGTGGGAGACCCAGTACTTC. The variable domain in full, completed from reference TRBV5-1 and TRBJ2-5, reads KAGVTQTPRYLIKTRGQQVTLSCSPISGHRSVSWYQQTPGQGLQFLFEYFSETQRNKGNFPGRFSGRQFSNSRSEMNVSTLELGDSALYLCASSNGLAGWETQYFGPGTRLLVL.

This CDR3 reads CSASPVYEQYF. In DNA, the CDR3 is TGCAGTGCTAGTCCCGTATACGAGCAGTACTTC. The chain carries TRBV20-1 and TRBJ2-7, with D unclear. Germline V gene sequence: CDR1 DFQATT, CDR2 SNEGSKA (reference sequence). V was clipped by 3 bases and J by 4 bases, with 7 bases between them. This CDR3 is built from 11 residues.

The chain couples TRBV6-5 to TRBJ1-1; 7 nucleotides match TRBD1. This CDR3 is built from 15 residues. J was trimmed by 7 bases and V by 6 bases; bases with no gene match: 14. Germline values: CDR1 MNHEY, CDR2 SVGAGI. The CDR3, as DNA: TGTGCCAGCAGCAACGCCGGGACAGAGACGGATGAAGCTTTCTTT. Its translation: CASSNAGTETDEAFF.

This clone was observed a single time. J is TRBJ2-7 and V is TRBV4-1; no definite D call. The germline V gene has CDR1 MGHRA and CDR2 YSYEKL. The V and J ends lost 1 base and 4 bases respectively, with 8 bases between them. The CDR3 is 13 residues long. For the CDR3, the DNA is TGCGCCAGCAGCCAAGTCGGACGGTACGAGCAGTACTTC. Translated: CASSQVGRYEQYF.

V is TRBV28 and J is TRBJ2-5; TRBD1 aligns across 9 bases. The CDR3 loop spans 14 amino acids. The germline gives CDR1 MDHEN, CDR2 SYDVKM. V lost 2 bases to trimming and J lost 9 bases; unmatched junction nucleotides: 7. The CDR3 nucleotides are TGTGCCAGCAGTTTAGGGGACAGGGACTACCCCCAGTACTTC. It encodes CASSLGDRDYPQYF.

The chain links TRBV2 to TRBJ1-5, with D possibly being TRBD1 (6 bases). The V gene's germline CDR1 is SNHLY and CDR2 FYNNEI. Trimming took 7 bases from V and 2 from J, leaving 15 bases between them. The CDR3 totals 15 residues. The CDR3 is CASTPDRGRNQPQHF. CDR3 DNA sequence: TGTGCCAGCACCCCGGACAGAGGACGCAATCAGCCCCAGCATTTT.

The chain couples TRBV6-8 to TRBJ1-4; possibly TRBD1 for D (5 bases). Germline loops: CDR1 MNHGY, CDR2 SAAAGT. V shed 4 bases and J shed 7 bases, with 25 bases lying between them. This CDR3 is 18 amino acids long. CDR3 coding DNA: TGTGCCAGCAGTTTGGGGCACTTAAAGGGGCGGGAGTGTGAAAAACTGTTTTTT. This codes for CASSLGHLKGRECEKLFF.

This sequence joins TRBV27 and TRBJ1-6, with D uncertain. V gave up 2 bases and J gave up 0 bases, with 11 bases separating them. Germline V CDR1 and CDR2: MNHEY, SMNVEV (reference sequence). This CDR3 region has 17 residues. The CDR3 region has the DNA TGTGCCAGCAGTTTAATGGCAGCTAGCTCCTATAATTCACCCCTCCACTTT. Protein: CASSLMAASSYNSPLHF.

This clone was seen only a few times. The CDR3 bases are TGTGCCAGCAGCTTGGAGCAGGGGTGGAACACTGAAGCTTTCTTT. Its translation is CASSLEQGWNTEAFF. V usage is TRBV5-4 and J usage is TRBJ1-1, with D possibly matching TRBD1 (6 bases). Germline V gene sequence: CDR1 SGHNT, CDR2 YYREEE (reference sequence). The CDR3 totals 15 residues. V lost 0 bases, J lost 1 base, and 10 bases lay in between.

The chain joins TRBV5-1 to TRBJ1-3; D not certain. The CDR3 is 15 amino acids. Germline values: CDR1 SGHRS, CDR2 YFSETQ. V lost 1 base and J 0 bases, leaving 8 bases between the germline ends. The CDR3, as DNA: TGCGCCAGCAGCTTGTTGGGAATCTCTGGAAACACCATATATTTT. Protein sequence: CASSLLGISGNTIYF.

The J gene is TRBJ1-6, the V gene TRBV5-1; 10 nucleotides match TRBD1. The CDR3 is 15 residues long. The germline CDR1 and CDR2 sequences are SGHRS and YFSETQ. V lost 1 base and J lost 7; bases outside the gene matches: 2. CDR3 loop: CASSLRGQGNSPLHF. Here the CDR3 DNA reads TGCGCCAGCAGCTTGAGGGGACAGGGGAATTCACCCCTCCACTTT.

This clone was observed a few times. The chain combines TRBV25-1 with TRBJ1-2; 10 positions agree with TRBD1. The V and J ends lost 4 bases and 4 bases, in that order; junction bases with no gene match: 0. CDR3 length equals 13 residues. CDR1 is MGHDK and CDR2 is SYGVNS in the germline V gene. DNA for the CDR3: TGTGCCAGCAGTGGGGACAGGGGCTATGGCTACACCTTC. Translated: CASSGDRGYGYTF.